This T cell receptor (beta chain) was sequenced for a study of cytomegalovirus exposure and HLA in healthy donors. Whole-study results and caveats: CMV antigen specificity was confirmed in vitro for a few CMV-associated chains. One later analysis reportedly identified an Asian-associated ancestry cluster that showed fewer N-insertions than the approximately 600-donor mean.

V lost 8 bases and J 0 bases, leaving 14 bases between the germline ends. Germline V lookup: CDR1 ENHRY, CDR2 SYGVKD. CDR3 size: 14 residues. Though nominally healthy at sampling, donors likely had unrecorded immune exposures. Turning to this clone: The antigen is not known.

PCR used 60 Vbeta primers and 13 Jbeta primers. Generated by immunoSEQ multiplex PCR, the TCRdb table keeps only in-frame clones and is missing some. Counted here are some 150,000 clones, around three quarters occurring once; the ten biggest clones make up under 7.5%. The chain carries TRBV10-3 and TRBJ2-7; TRBD1 might be the D (6 bases). What was sequenced was PBMCs. This TCR came from a man aged 35 to 55 in good health and CMV-seropositive. The CDR3 here is CAIGAGVPSYEQYF. The CDR3 nucleotides are TGTGCCATCGGCGCAGGGGTGCCCTCCTACGAGCAGTACTTC.